The TCR beta chain under discussion was sequenced for a study of vaccination effects on CD4 cells after COVID-19. In this sample, this clone turned up once. The antigen remains undetermined. Profiling relied on immunoSEQ multiplex PCR, and the TCRdb table lists in-frame clones only, not all of them. The repertoire holds about 73,000 clones, about 79% seen once, with more than 9% in the top ten. J gave up 4 bases and V 7 bases, and 5 bases lay outside the gene matches. The CDR3 totals 13 residues. Under the ViraFEST assay, PBMC were stimulated with viral peptide pools so that antigen-specific CD4+ T cells expanded. Sequencing was performed afterwards. Upon completion of roughly ten days in culture, CD4+ T cells were isolated. Each vaccine recipient was nucleocapsid antibody negative and had no prior SARS-CoV-2 infection.

The sequenced sample was CD4+ T cells from PBMCs cultured with SARS-CoV-2 spike peptides, obtained before COVID-19 vaccination. The chain uses TRBV12-3 or TRBV12-4 and TRBJ2-5; 8 bases fit TRBD2. The TCR comes from a human donor who received a COVID-19 vaccine. CDR3: CASTPGGAETQYF. CDR3 coding DNA: TGTGCCAGCACCCCCGGGGGGGCAGAGACCCAGTACTTC.